Each of the 3 T cell receptor beta chains below was sequenced from the same sample in a study of T cells in Graves' hyperthyroidism and ophthalmopathy. RNA transcripts provided the source from which TCR beta CDR3 regions were amplified. The HTBI primer set served for first-round RT-PCR of the TCR CDR3. MiXCR, applied by TCRdb to the multiplex PCR reads, yields one record per CDR3 protein. The sample has hundreds of thousands of distinct CDR3 sequences; about two fifths are singletons. The material sequenced was blood. The receptor source for this set is a man aged 18 to 30 with Graves' hyperthyroidism.

This clonotype appeared a few times. V is TRBV9 and J is TRBJ2-5; tentative D call: TRBD1 (6 bases). Looked up from germline, CDR1 is SGDLS and CDR2 is YYNGEE. The CDR3 contains 16 residues. Trimming pared 0 bases from V and 3 bases from J, leaving 15 bases between. In DNA form, the CDR3 reads TGTGCCAGCAGCGTAGACGGCAGGGGTGGGGAAGAGACCCAGTACTTC. It yields the protein CASSVDGRGGEETQYF.

The chain has TRBV7-2 and TRBJ2-7; D possibly corresponds to TRBD2 (5 bases). The CDR3 has 13 amino acids. The germline V gene encodes CDR1 SGHTA and CDR2 FQGNSA. V lost 5 bases and J lost 3, with 11 bases in between. This CDR3 reads CASSRIEGYEQYF. CDR3 sequence (DNA): TGTGCCAGCAGCCGGATCGAGGGCTACGAGCAGTACTTC.

The sample holds many counts of this clonotype. The rearrangement uses TRBV20-1 and TRBJ2-7; the D call may be TRBD1 or TRBD2 (5 bases each). The V gene's germline CDR1 is DFQATT and CDR2 SNEGSKA (reference sequence). Trimming took off 3 bases at V and 0 bases at J, with 15 bases between the two ends. The CDR3 sequence is 15 residues long. The CDR3 sequence: CSASFGTPSSYEQYF. In nucleotides, the CDR3 is TGCAGTGCTAGTTTCGGGACGCCAAGCTCCTACGAGCAGTACTTC.